Sequencing of this T cell receptor beta chain was carried out in a study of T cell changes during pregnancy in multiple sclerosis. The J segment lost 7 bases and the V segment lost 3 bases, leaving 8 bases of the junction unmatched. The CDR3 sequence is 14 residues long. The germline V gene encodes CDR1 GTSNPN and CDR2 SVGIG (reference sequence). Method: immunoSEQ multiplex PCR; TCRdb's copy keeps in-frame clones and lacks some. The sample carries about 57,000 clones, roughly 94% recorded once. The TCR comes from a female donor with multiple sclerosis, enrolled in a pregnancy study. Material: CD4+ T cells from peripheral blood mononuclear cells, obtained in the second trimester of pregnancy. The chain couples TRBV30 to TRBJ1-2; 10 bases line up with TRBD1. CDR3 in amino acids: CAWRGQGSFGGYTF. The CDR3 region has the DNA TGTGCCTGGAGGGGACAGGGGAGCTTCGGTGGCTACACCTTC.